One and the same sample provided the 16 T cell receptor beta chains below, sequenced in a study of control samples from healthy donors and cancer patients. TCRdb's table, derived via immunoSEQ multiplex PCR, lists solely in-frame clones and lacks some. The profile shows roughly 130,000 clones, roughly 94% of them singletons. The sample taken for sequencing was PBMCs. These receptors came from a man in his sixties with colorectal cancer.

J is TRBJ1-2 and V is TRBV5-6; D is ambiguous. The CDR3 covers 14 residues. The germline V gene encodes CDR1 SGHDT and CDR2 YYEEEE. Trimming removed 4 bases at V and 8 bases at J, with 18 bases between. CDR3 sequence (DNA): TGTGCCAGCAGCGCACCGCAGTATCATGGCGGCTACACCTTC. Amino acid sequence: CASSAPQYHGGYTF.

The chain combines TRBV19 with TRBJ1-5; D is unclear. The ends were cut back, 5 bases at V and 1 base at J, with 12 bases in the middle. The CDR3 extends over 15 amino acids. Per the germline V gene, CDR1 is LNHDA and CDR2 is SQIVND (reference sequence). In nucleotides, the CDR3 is TGTGCCAGTAGTTACCCTCGGGGAAGCAATCAGCCCCAGCATTTT. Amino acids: CASSYPRGSNQPQHF.

The CDR3 here is CASSLSRGYTEAFF. The CDR3 nucleotides are TGTGCCAGCAGTTTATCACGGGGGTACACTGAAGCTTTCTTT. The chain uses TRBV27 and TRBJ1-1, with D tentatively TRBD1 (5 bases). Trimming took 0 bases from V and 3 from J, leaving 8 bases between them. From germline, CDR1 is MNHEY and CDR2 SMNVEV (reference sequence). CDR3 length equals 14 residues.

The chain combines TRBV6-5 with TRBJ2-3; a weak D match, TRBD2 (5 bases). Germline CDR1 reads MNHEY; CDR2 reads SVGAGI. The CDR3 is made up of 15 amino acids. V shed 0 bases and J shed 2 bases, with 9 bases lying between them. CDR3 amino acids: CASSYSRGFTDTQYF. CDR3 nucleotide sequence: TGTGCCAGCAGTTACTCTCGGGGTTTCACAGATACGCAGTATTTT.

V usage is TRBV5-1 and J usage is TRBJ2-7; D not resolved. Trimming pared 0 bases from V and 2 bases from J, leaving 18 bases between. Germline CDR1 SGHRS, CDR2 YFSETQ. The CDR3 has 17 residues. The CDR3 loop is CASSLAVGRTLTYEQYF. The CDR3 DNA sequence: TGCGCCAGCAGCTTGGCCGTAGGCAGGACGCTTACCTACGAGCAGTACTTC. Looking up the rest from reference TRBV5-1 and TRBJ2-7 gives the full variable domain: KAGVTQTPRYLIKTRGQQVTLSCSPISGHRSVSWYQQTPGQGLQFLFEYFSETQRNKGNFPGRFSGRQFSNSRSEMNVSTLELGDSALYLCASSLAVGRTLTYEQYFGPGTRLTVT.

The CDR3 region has the DNA TGCGCCAGCAGCTTGATGGACTCCCGGACTGAAGCTTTCTTT. Protein: CASSLMDSRTEAFF. The J gene is TRBJ1-1, the V gene TRBV5-1; D call uncertain. The CDR3 runs to 14 residues. The V end lost 1 base, the J end lost 5 bases, and 12 bases lay between the germline ends. Germline-derived CDR1 and CDR2 are SGHRS and YFSETQ.

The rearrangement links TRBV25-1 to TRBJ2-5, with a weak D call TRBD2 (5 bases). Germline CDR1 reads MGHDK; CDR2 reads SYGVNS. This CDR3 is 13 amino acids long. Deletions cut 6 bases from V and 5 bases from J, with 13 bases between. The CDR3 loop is CASSPGSGETQYF. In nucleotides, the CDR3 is TGTGCCAGCAGCCCCGGGTCGGGGGAGACCCAGTACTTC.

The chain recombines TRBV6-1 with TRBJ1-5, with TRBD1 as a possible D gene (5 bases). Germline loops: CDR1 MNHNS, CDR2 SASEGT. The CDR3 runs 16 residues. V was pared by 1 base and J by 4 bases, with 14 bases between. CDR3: CASSEVSRASNQPQHF. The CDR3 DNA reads TGTGCCAGCAGTGAAGTTTCCAGGGCCTCAAATCAGCCCCAGCATTTT.

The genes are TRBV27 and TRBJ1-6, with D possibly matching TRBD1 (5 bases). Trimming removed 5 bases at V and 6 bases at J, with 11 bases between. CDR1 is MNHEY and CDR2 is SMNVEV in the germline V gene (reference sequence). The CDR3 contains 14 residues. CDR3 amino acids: CASSPDRGNSPLHF. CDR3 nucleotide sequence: TGTGCCAGCAGTCCCGACAGAGGTAATTCACCCCTCCACTTT.

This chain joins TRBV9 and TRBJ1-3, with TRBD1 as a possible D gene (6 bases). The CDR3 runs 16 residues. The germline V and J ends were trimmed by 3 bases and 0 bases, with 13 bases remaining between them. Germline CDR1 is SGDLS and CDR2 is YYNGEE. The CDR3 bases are TGTGCCAGCAGCGGTTTACAGGGAAACTCTGGAAACACCATATATTTT. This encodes CASSGLQGNSGNTIYF. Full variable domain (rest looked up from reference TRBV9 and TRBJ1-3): DSGVTQTPKHLITATGQRVTLRCSPRSGDLSVYWYQQSLDQGLQFLIQYYNGEERAKGNILERFSAQQFPDLHSELNLSSLELGDSALYFCASSGLQGNSGNTIYFGEGSWLTVV.

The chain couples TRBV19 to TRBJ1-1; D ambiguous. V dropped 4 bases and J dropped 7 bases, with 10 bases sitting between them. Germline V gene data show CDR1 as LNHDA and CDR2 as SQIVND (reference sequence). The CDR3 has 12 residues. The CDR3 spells CASSNGVIEAFF. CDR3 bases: TGTGCCAGTAGTAACGGGGTGATTGAAGCTTTCTTT.

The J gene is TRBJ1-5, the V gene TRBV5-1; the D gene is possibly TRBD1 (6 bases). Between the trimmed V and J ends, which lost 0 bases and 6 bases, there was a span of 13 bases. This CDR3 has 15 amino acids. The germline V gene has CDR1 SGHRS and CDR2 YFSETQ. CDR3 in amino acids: CASSLEGGVSQPQHF. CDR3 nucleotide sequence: TGCGCCAGCAGCTTGGAGGGGGGAGTCAGTCAGCCCCAGCATTTT.

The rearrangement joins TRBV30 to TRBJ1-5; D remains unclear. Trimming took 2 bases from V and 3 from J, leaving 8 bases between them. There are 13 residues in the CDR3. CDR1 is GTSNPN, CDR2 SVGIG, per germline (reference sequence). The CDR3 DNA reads TGTGCCTGGAGTAGGAGGGACAATCAGCCCCAGCATTTT. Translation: CAWSRRDNQPQHF.

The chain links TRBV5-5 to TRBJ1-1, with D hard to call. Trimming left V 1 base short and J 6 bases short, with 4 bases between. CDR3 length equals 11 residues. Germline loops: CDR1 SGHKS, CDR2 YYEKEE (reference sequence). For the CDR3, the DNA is TGTGCCAGCAGCTTGCAATCTGAAGCTTTCTTT. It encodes CASSLQSEAFF.

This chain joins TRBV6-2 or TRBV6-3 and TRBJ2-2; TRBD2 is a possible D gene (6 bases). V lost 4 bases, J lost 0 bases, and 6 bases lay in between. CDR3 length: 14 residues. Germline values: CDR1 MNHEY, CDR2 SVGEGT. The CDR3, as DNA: TGTGCCAGCAGTTGGGGGGCGAACACCGGGGAGCTGTTTTTT. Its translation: CASSWGANTGELFF.

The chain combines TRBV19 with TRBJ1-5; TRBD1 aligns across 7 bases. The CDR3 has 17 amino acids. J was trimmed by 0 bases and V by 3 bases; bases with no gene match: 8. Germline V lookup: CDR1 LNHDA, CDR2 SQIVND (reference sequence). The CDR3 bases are TGTGCCAGTAGTATTAGACAGGGCCAAACTAGCAATCAGCCCCAGCATTTT. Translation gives CASSIRQGQTSNQPQHF. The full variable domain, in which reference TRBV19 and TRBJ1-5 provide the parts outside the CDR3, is DGGITQSPKYLFRKEGQNVTLSCEQNLNHDAMYWYRQDPGQGLRLIYYSQIVNDFQKGDIAEGYSVSREKKESFPLTVTSAQKNPTAFYLCASSIRQGQTSNQPQHFGDGTRLSIL.